Following are 23 T cell receptor beta chains from one sample sequenced in a study of CD8+ T cells in alopecia areata. As for treatment: oral pan-JAK inhibitor, 5-10 mg twice daily. As the sequencing template, cDNA was produced by extracting RNA and reverse transcribing it. Here immunoSEQ multiplex PCR was the method, and the copy in TCRdb shows in-frame clones only, minus some. The table lists about 260,000 clones, about three fifths of them singletons. The source material was CD4+ T cells sorted from blood, sampled at week 52, from a patient treated with tofacitinib. These receptors were collected from a human donor with alopecia areata.

This chain links TRBV10-3 with TRBJ2-1; D perhaps matches TRBD1 (6 bases). V lost 3 bases and J lost 4, with 10 bases in between. The germline V gene encodes CDR1 ENHRY and CDR2 SYGVKD. This CDR3 is 14 amino acids long. The DNA for the CDR3 is TGTGCCATCAGTGAACAAAGGGGGTACAATGAGCAGTTCTTC. It yields the protein CAISEQRGYNEQFF.

CDR3: CASSDTGRNEQFF. CDR3 DNA sequence: TGTGCCAGCAGCGACACGGGAAGGAATGAGCAGTTCTTC. The chain is built from TRBV2 and TRBJ2-1; D is perhaps TRBD2 (5 bases). The length of the CDR3 is 13 residues. Trimming removed 6 bases at V and 7 bases at J, with 13 bases between. Germline loops: CDR1 SNHLY, CDR2 FYNNEI.

This chain uses TRBV10-3 with TRBJ2-7; D is perhaps TRBD1 (5 bases). Germline V gene data show CDR1 as ENHRY and CDR2 as SYGVKD. Trimming shortened V by 8 bases and J by 5 bases, and 7 bases separated the two germline ends. The CDR3 sequence is 10 residues long. CDR3 sequence reads: CAIGADEQYF. DNA of the CDR3: TGTGCCATCGGGGCCGACGAGCAGTACTTC.

V and J are TRBV5-6 and TRBJ2-1; the D gene is possibly TRBD1 (7 bases). V lost 1 base and J lost 4, with 12 bases in between. The CDR3 sequence is 15 residues long. The germline CDR1 and CDR2 sequences are SGHDT and YYEEEE. DNA for the CDR3: TGTGCCAGCAGCTTGAACCAGGGGGGATACAATGAGCAGTTCTTC. This codes for CASSLNQGGYNEQFF. The full variable domain, completed using reference TRBV5-6 and TRBJ2-1, is DAGVTQSPTHLIKTRGQQVTLRCSPKSGHDTVSWYQQALGQGPQFIFQYYEEEERQRGNFPDRFSGHQFPNYSSELNVNALLLGDSALYLCASSLNQGGYNEQFFGPGTRLTVL.

The chain links TRBV7-2 to TRBJ2-5; 13 bases map to TRBD2. The CDR3 covers 15 residues. From germline, CDR1 is SGHTA and CDR2 FQGNSA. V shed 1 base, J shed 6 bases, and the junction held 2 bases outside the gene matches. The CDR3 bases are TGTGCCAGCAGCTTAGAGACTAGCGGGGGGAAGACCCAGTACTTC. Encoded protein: CASSLETSGGKTQYF.

This chain connects TRBV5-1 to TRBJ2-5, with D possibly matching TRBD1 (6 bases). With 0 bases removed from V and 2 bases from J, the gap between germline ends came to 11 bases. CDR3 size: 15 residues. Per germline, CDR1 SGHRS and CDR2 YFSETQ. The CDR3 spells CASSLVGHGQETQYF. CDR3 in DNA: TGCGCCAGCAGCTTGGTGGGACACGGACAAGAGACCCAGTACTTC.

This clone was found a few times. This chain links TRBV15 with TRBJ1-6; D unclear. The CDR3 is made up of 13 amino acids. Looked up from germline, CDR1 is LNHNV and CDR2 is YYDKDF (reference sequence). Deletions cut 5 bases from V and 9 bases from J, with 11 bases between. This chain's CDR3 is CATSEEGSSPLHF. The CDR3 DNA follows: TGTGCCACCAGCGAAGAGGGAAGTTCACCCCTCCACTTT.

This chain joins TRBV10-2 and TRBJ2-7; D perhaps matches TRBD1 (6 bases). Germline CDR1 reads WSHSY; CDR2 reads SAAADI. Trimming left V 2 bases short and J 3 bases short, with 17 bases between. The CDR3 loop spans 16 amino acids. CDR3 sequence (DNA): TGCGCCAGCAGTGAGGAGGACAGTACCACCGTCTACGAGCAGTACTTC. The encoded protein is CASSEEDSTTVYEQYF.

The rearrangement uses TRBV27 and TRBJ1-2; D may be TRBD1 (6 bases). This CDR3 has 15 residues. The V gene lost 3 bases and the J gene lost 1 base, with 12 bases spanning the gap. Germline loops: CDR1 MNHEY, CDR2 SMNVEV (reference sequence). DNA for the CDR3: TGTGCCAGCAGTTTCGGCAGGGGCCGTAACTATGGCTACACCTTC. This codes for CASSFGRGRNYGYTF.

The chain employs TRBV29-1 and TRBJ2-5; no clear D. V lost 3 bases to trimming and J lost 4 bases, with 12 bases between them. The germline CDR1 and CDR2 sequences are SQVTM and ANQGSEA. CDR3 length: 13 amino acids. CDR3 sequence: CSVEAVLGETQYF. The CDR3 DNA is TGCAGCGTTGAGGCCGTGTTAGGAGAGACCCAGTACTTC. The full variable domain, rest sourced from reference TRBV29-1 and TRBJ2-5, is SAVISQKPSRDICQRGTSLTIQCQVDSQVTMMFWYRQQPGQSLTLIATANQGSEATYESGFVIDKFPISRPNLTFSTLTVSNMSPEDSSIYLCSVEAVLGETQYFGPGTRLLVL.

The chain is built from TRBV29-1 and TRBJ2-3; D uncertain. CDR1 is SQVTM, CDR2 ANQGSEA, per germline. This CDR3 has 13 amino acids. Trimming shortened V by 7 bases and J by 5 bases, and 16 bases separated the two germline ends. CDR3 nucleotide sequence: TGCAGCGCCCGGGCCCGGAGTCGAGATACGCAGTATTTT. Translating gives CSARARSRDTQYF.

J is TRBJ2-7 and V is TRBV29-1; 9 nucleotides align to TRBD1. CDR3 size: 11 residues. The germline V gene has CDR1 SQVTM and CDR2 ANQGSEA. V lost 8 bases, J lost 6 bases, and 5 bases stayed unmatched. The CDR3 bases are TGCAGCACGAGGACAGGGGTCGAGCAGTACTTC. Protein product: CSTRTGVEQYF.

V and J are TRBV5-1 and TRBJ1-4; TRBD1 might be the D (6 bases). There are 14 residues in the CDR3. CDR1 SGHRS and CDR2 YFSETQ come from the germline V gene. Trimming removed 2 bases at V and 2 bases at J, with 7 bases between. The CDR3 protein is CASSFTGTNEKLFF. The CDR3 DNA is TGCGCCAGCAGCTTTACAGGGACTAATGAAAAACTGTTTTTT.

This clone was recorded a few times. This chain uses TRBV2 with TRBJ1-6; D unresolved. Germline CDR1 is SNHLY and CDR2 is FYNNEI. CDR3 size: 11 residues. V was shortened by 6 bases and J by 17 bases, with 14 bases between the two germline ends. The CDR3 is CASRDTLLIHF. Written as DNA, the CDR3 is TGTGCCAGCAGGGATACACTCTTAATCCACTTT.

J is TRBJ2-5 and V is TRBV12-5; D is undetermined. This CDR3 spans 11 amino acids. Trimming took off 2 bases at V and 5 bases at J, with 3 bases between the two ends. Germline-derived CDR1 and CDR2 are LGHNT and FRNRAP. The CDR3 sequence: CASGLRETQYF. DNA of the CDR3: TGTGCTAGTGGTTTGAGGGAGACCCAGTACTTC.

The chain recombines TRBV7-9 with TRBJ1-1; D unclear. In germline, CDR1 is SEHNR, CDR2 FQNEAQ (reference sequence). The CDR3 extends over 13 amino acids. The V and J ends lost 4 bases and 3 bases respectively, with 9 bases between them. The chain's CDR3 is CASSSVSDTEAFF. In DNA, the CDR3 is TGTGCCAGCAGCTCGGTATCGGACACTGAAGCTTTCTTT.

The chain employs TRBV2 and TRBJ2-7; D gene unclear. Germline CDR1 is SNHLY and CDR2 is FYNNEI. This CDR3 is built from 13 residues. Between the trimmed V and J ends, which lost 7 bases and 9 bases, there was a span of 19 bases. The CDR3: CASTEDGPSWQYF. CDR3 coding DNA: TGTGCCAGCACCGAAGATGGGCCGAGCTGGCAGTACTTC.

Here the CDR3 reads CAWSVDRRDGYTF. The CDR3 coding sequence is TGTGCCTGGAGTGTAGACAGGCGGGATGGCTACACCTTC. The V call is TRBV30, the J call TRBJ1-2; possibly TRBD1 for D (6 bases). Between the trimmed V and J ends, which lost 0 bases and 6 bases, there was a span of 11 bases. The germline gives CDR1 GTSNPN, CDR2 SVGIG (reference sequence). The CDR3 sequence is 13 residues long.

The J gene is TRBJ1-5, the V gene TRBV7-9; 8 nucleotides agree with TRBD1. Germline-derived CDR1 and CDR2 are SEHNR and FQNEAQ (reference sequence). The length of the CDR3 is 14 residues. Trimming cost V 1 base and J 7 bases; bases outside gene matches: 3. The chain's CDR3 is CASSLGTGQQPQHF. CDR3 nucleotide sequence: TGTGCCAGCAGCTTAGGGACAGGGCAGCAGCCCCAGCATTTT. Looking up the rest from reference TRBV7-9 and TRBJ1-5 gives the full variable domain: DTGVSQNPRHKITKRGQNVTFRCDPISEHNRLYWYRQTLGQGPEFLTYFQNEAQLEKSRLLSDRFSAERPKGSFSTLEIQRTEQGDSAMYLCASSLGTGQQPQHFGDGTRLSIL.

The chain has TRBV5-1 and TRBJ2-1; D not resolved. The CDR3 covers 12 residues. From germline, CDR1 is SGHRS and CDR2 YFSETQ. The V end lost 4 bases, the J end lost 5 bases, and 7 bases lay between the germline ends. As DNA, the CDR3 is TGCGCCAGCAGCCCCCGGGACAATGAGCAGTTCTTC. As protein: CASSPRDNEQFF.

The chain joins TRBV7-2 to TRBJ2-5; no clear D gene. V shed 1 base and J shed 5 bases, with 14 bases lying between them. This CDR3 has 15 residues. Germline lookup yields CDR1 SGHTA and CDR2 FQGNSA. CDR3 region: CASSLENGRRETQYF. The DNA for the CDR3 is TGTGCCAGCAGCTTAGAAAACGGCAGAAGGGAGACCCAGTACTTC.

The V gene is TRBV5-6, the J gene TRBJ1-2; D unresolved. This CDR3 spans 15 amino acids. Germline CDR1 is SGHDT and CDR2 is YYEEEE. The ends were cut back, 5 bases at V and 3 bases at J, with 17 bases in the middle. The CDR3 DNA reads TGTGCCAGCAGATCATCCCGGGCCCCCCACTATGGCTACACCTTC. It is translated as CASRSSRAPHYGYTF.

In this sample, this clone turned up a few times. V usage is TRBV5-4 and J usage is TRBJ2-3, with 11 bases aligning to TRBD2. After removal of 2 bases from V and 5 bases from J, the junction contained 7 bases not matched to a gene. Germline CDR1 SGHNT, CDR2 YYREEE (reference sequence). There are 16 residues in the CDR3. The CDR3 DNA sequence: TGTGCCAGCAGCTTACGACTAGCGGGGACCGGAGATACGCAGTATTTT. Residues: CASSLRLAGTGDTQYF. Together with reference TRBV5-4 and TRBJ2-3, the CDR3 gives the full variable domain: ETGVTQSPTHLIKTRGQQVTLRCSSQSGHNTVSWYQQALGQGPQFIFQYYREEENGRGNFPPRFSGLQFPNYSSELNVNALELDDSALYLCASSLRLAGTGDTQYFGPGTRLTVL.